These 10 T cell receptor beta chains were sequenced from one sample in a study of Tregs in tolerant kidney transplant recipients. Only in-frame clones appear in the TCRdb table, and some are missing; sequencing was by immunoSEQ multiplex PCR. This sample has tens of thousands of clones, with around 90% found just once. This specimen consisted of CD4+ T cells from blood, obtained before the transplant. The receptors were gathered from a human donor who received a combined kidney and bone marrow transplant.

This clone has only one observation. This chain uses TRBV28 with TRBJ1-4; D is unclear. The CDR3 runs to 13 residues. V was shortened by 6 bases and J by 3 bases, with 8 bases between the two germline ends. Germline lookup yields CDR1 MDHEN and CDR2 SYDVKM. The CDR3 protein is CASSLVPNEKLFF. CDR3 nucleotide sequence: TGTGCCAGCAGCCTTGTCCCTAATGAAAAACTGTTTTTT.

V usage is TRBV5-6 and J usage is TRBJ1-1; 11 nucleotides align to TRBD1. This CDR3 is built from 16 residues. CDR1 and CDR2 (germline): SGHDT, YYEEEE. The V gene end was trimmed by 4 bases and the J gene end by 5 bases; junction bases not matched to a gene: 10. The CDR3 DNA sequence: TGTGCCAGCAGCCCGAGGACAGGGGGCCGGGGGACTGAAGCTTTCTTT. It yields the protein CASSPRTGGRGTEAFF.

The rearrangement uses TRBV28 and TRBJ1-4; D gene uncertain. Germline V gives CDR1 MDHEN, CDR2 SYDVKM. This CDR3 comprises 15 residues. Trimming pared 6 bases from V and 0 bases from J, leaving 11 bases between. The CDR3, as DNA: TGTGCCAGCAGGGCCCCACACGCAACTAATGAAAAACTGTTTTTT. As protein: CASRAPHATNEKLFF. Full variable domain (missing parts from reference TRBV28 and TRBJ1-4): DVKVTQSSRYLVKRTGEKVFLECVQDMDHENMFWYRQDPGLGLRLIYFSYDVKMKEKGDIPEGYSVSREKKERFSLILESASTNQTSMYLCASRAPHATNEKLFFGSGTQLSVL.

The chain employs TRBV11-2 and TRBJ2-5; TRBD2 agrees at 10 bases. CDR3 size: 16 residues. CDR1 and CDR2 from the germline V gene are SGHAT and FQNNGV. J lost 4 bases, V lost 3 bases, and 8 bases had no gene match. CDR3 coding DNA: TGTGCCAGCAGCTTCGGTCTAGCGGGGGCCCTAGAGACCCAGTACTTC. Translation gives CASSFGLAGALETQYF.

The genes are TRBV14 and TRBJ2-7; D call uncertain. Trimming took off 1 base at V and 3 bases at J, with 4 bases between the two ends. Per the germline V gene, CDR1 is SGHDN and CDR2 is FVKESK. The CDR3 sequence is 12 residues long. Written as DNA, the CDR3 is TGTGCCAGCAGCCAAGCTAACTACGAGCAGTACTTC. This translates into CASSQANYEQYF.

J is TRBJ2-3 and V is TRBV18; 10 bases line up with TRBD2. Per germline, CDR1 KGHSH and CDR2 LQKENI. The CDR3 is 15 amino acids. With 8 bases clipped from V and 3 bases from J, the junction kept 8 bases outside the gene matches. CDR3 sequence: CASAHGAGGTDTQYF. CDR3 in DNA: TGTGCCAGCGCTCACGGAGCGGGAGGGACAGATACGCAGTATTTT.

This rearrangement joins TRBV10-1 to TRBJ2-5; TRBD1 matches 7 bases. Germline lookup yields CDR1 WNHNN and CDR2 SYGVQD (reference sequence). J gave up 1 base and V 4 bases, and 9 bases lay outside the gene matches. The CDR3 spans 16 residues. The CDR3 region is CASSGPGTATQETQYF. The CDR3 nucleotides read TGCGCCAGCAGTGGGCCGGGGACAGCCACCCAAGAGACCCAGTACTTC.

This clone was counted once. The chain carries TRBV5-1 and TRBJ2-7; tentative D call: TRBD2 (5 bases). Looked up from germline, CDR1 is SGHRS and CDR2 is YFSETQ. The germline V and J ends were trimmed by 2 bases and 2 bases, with 11 bases remaining between them. CDR3 length equals 14 residues. The CDR3 sequence is CASSFGLATYEQYF. The CDR3 DNA is TGCGCCAGCAGCTTCGGACTGGCGACCTACGAGCAGTACTTC. Looking up the rest from reference TRBV5-1 and TRBJ2-7 gives the full variable domain: KAGVTQTPRYLIKTRGQQVTLSCSPISGHRSVSWYQQTPGQGLQFLFEYFSETQRNKGNFPGRFSGRQFSNSRSEMNVSTLELGDSALYLCASSFGLATYEQYFGPGTRLTVT.

The V call is TRBV5-1, the J call TRBJ1-2; 10 positions match TRBD1. The CDR3 runs 15 residues. V lost 1 base and J lost 8; bases outside the gene matches: 8. The germline V gene encodes CDR1 SGHRS and CDR2 YFSETQ. The CDR3 here is CASSLTGQGVEGYTF. The CDR3 DNA is TGCGCCAGCAGCTTGACCGGACAGGGGGTGGAAGGCTACACCTTC. The full variable domain, completed using reference TRBV5-1 and TRBJ1-2, is KAGVTQTPRYLIKTRGQQVTLSCSPISGHRSVSWYQQTPGQGLQFLFEYFSETQRNKGNFPGRFSGRQFSNSRSEMNVSTLELGDSALYLCASSLTGQGVEGYTFGSGTRLTVV.

The rearrangement uses TRBV10-3 and TRBJ2-1, with 13 bases that match TRBD2. Looked up from germline, CDR1 is ENHRY and CDR2 is SYGVKD. The ends lost 5 bases at V and 6 bases at J; junction bases unmatched: 7. The CDR3 extends over 16 amino acids. The CDR3 reads CAISPGLAGPGNEQFF. In nucleotides, the CDR3 is TGTGCCATCAGTCCGGGACTAGCGGGGCCGGGCAATGAGCAGTTCTTC.